The T cell receptor (beta chain) under discussion was sequenced for a study of tissue T cells after allogeneic stem cell transplantation. Study-wide points: The patient cohort was small and clinically heterogeneous, with limited sampling depth. Some tissue clones might be persisting host cells; their alloreactivity or antigen specificity was not determined. Only a limited share of tissue TCRs appeared in blood or spleen.

Time point described: mouse harvest day 7 after allogeneic transplant. Mouse grafts combined 10^7 T-cell-depleted bone marrow cells with 10^6 splenic CD5+ T cells. Tissues came from B6→BALB/c major-mismatch GVHD mice at day 7 or 14. Sequencing used immunoSEQ multiplex PCR; TCRdb keeps in-frame clones, though not all of them. The repertoire holds more than 6,500 clones, with about 50% as singletons. In the case of this clone: The antigen is not known. The listed genes are named as in mouse. The missing CDR3 end, 1 residue past where the read stops, is filled in from the germline J gene.

Per germline, CDR1 NSHNY and CDR2 SYGAGN. The CDR3 is 14 residues long. The V end was cut by 1 base, the J end by 1 base, with 5 bases between. The chain couples TRBV13-1 to TRBJ1-4; D remains ambiguous. The source is a female BALB/c mouse given C57BL/6 T cells with graft-versus-host disease after an allogeneic hematopoietic cell transplant. The sequenced sample consisted of lymph node tissue. The CDR3 is CASSDHHSNERLFF. The part of the CDR3 DNA that was read is TGTGCCAGCAGTGATCACCATTCCAACGAAAGATTATTT. Together with reference TRBV13-1 and TRBJ1-4, the CDR3 gives the full variable domain: EAAVTQSPRNKVTVTGGNVTLSCRQTNSHNYMYWYRQDTGHGLRLIHYSYGAGNLRIGDVPDGYKATRTTQEDFFLLLELASPSQTSLYFCASSDHHSNERLFFGHGTKLSVL.